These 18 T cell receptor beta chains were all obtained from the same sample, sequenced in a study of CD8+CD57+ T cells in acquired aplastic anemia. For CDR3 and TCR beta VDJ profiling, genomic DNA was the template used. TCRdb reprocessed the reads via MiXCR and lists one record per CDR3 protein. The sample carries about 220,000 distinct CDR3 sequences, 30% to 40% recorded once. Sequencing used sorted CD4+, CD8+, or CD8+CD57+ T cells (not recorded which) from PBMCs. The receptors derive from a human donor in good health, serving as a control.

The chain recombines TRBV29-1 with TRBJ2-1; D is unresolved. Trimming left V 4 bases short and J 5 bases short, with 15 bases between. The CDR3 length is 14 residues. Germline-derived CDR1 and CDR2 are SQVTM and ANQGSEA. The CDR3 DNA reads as TGCAGCGTTGTTCCCACGAACACGGACAATGAGCAGTTCTTC. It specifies CSVVPTNTDNEQFF.

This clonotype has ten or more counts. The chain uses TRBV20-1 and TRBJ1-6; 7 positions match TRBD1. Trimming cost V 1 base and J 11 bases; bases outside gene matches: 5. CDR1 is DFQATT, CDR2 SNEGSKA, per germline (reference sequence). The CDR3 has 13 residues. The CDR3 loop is CSARAETGPPLHF. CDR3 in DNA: TGCAGTGCTAGAGCGGAGACAGGGCCACCCCTCCACTTT.

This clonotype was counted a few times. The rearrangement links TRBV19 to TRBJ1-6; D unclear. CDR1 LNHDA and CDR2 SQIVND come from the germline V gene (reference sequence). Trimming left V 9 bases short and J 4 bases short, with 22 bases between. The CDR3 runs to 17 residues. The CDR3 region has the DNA TGTGCCAGCAGCTTTTTCGAGGGAGATGGGTATAATTCACCCCTCCACTTT. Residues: CASSFFEGDGYNSPLHF.

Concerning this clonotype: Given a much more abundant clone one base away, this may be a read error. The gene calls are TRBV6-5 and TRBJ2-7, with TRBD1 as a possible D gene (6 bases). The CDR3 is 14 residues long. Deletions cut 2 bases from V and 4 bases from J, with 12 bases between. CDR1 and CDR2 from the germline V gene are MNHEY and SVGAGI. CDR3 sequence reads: CASSYADRSYEQYF. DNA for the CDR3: TGTGCCAGCAGTTACGCCGACAGGTCTTACGAGCAGTACTTC.

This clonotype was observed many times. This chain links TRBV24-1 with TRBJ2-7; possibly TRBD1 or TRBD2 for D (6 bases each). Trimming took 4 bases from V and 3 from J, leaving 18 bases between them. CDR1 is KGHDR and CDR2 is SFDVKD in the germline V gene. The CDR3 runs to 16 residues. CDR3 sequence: CATSDPGAQVIYEQYF. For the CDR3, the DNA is TGTGCCACCAGTGACCCGGGGGCGCAGGTCATCTACGAGCAGTACTTC.

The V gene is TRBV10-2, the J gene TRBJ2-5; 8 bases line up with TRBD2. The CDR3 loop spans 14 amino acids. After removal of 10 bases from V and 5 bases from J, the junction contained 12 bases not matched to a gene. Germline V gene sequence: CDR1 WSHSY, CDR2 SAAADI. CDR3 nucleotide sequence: TGCGCCACCGCTTCGGGGGGGCGAGTGGAGACCCAGTACTTC. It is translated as CATASGGRVETQYF.

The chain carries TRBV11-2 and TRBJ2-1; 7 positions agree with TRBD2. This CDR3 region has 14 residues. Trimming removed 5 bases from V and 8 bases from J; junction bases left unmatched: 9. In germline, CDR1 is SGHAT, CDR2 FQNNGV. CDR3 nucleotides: TGTGCCAGCAGCCTCCGTGGGGGGGGTGATGAGCAGTTCTTC. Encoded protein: CASSLRGGGDEQFF.

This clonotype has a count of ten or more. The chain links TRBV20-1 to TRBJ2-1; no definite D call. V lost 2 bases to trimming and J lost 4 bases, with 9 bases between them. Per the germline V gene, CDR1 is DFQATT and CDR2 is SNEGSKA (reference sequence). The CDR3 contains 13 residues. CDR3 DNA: TGCAGTGCTAGAAAAAGCTCGTACAATGAGCAGTTCTTC. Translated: CSARKSSYNEQFF.

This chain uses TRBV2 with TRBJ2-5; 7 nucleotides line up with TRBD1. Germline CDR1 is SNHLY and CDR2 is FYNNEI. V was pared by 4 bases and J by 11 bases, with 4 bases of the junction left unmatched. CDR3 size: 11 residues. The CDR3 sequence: CASSGTGGQYF. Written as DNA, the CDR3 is TGTGCCAGCAGTGGGACAGGTGGACAGTACTTC. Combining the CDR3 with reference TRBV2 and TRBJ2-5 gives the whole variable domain EPEVTQTPSHQVTQMGQEVILRCVPISNHLYFYWYRQILGQKVEFLVSFYNNEISEKSEIFDDQFSVERPDGSNFTLKIRSTKLEDSAMYFCASSGTGGQYFGPGTRLLVL.

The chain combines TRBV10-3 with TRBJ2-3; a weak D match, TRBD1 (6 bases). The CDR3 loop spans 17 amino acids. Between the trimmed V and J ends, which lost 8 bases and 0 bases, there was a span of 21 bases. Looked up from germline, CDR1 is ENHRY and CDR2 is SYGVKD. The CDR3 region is CAIQTRDTYDSTDTQYF. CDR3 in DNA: TGTGCCATCCAAACCCGGGACACCTACGACAGCACAGATACGCAGTATTTT.

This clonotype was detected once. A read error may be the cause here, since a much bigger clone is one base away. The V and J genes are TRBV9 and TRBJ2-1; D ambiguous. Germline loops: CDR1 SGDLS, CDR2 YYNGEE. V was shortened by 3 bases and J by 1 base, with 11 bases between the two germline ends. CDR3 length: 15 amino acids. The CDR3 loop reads CASSAGGPSYNEQFF. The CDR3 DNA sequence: TGTGCCAGCAGCGCCGGCGGACCTTCCTACAATGAGCAGTTCTTC. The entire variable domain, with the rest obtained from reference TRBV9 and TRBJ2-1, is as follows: DSGVTQTPKHLITATGQRVTLRCSPRSGDLSVYWYQQSLDQGLQFLIQYYNGEERAKGNILERFSAQQFPDLHSELNLSSLELGDSALYFCASSAGGPSYNEQFFGPGTRLTVL.

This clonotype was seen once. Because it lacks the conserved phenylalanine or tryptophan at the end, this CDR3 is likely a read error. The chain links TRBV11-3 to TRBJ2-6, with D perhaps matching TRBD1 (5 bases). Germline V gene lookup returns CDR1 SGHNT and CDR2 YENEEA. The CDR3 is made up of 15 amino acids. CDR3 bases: TGTGCCAGCAGCTTAGTAGGATCTGGGGCTAACGTCCTGACTTCC. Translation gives CASSLVGSGANVLTS.

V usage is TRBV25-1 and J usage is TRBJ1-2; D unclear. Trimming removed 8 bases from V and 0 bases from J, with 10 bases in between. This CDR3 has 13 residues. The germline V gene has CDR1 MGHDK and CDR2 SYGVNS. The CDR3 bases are TGTGCCAGCGCTGCAAGGGCTAACTATGGCTACACCTTC. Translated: CASAARANYGYTF.

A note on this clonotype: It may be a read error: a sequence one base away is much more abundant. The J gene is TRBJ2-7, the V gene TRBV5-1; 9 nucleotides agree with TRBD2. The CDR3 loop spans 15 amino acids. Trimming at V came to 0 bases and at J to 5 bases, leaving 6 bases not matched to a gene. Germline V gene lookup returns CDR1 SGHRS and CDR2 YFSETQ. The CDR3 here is CASSLGLAEPHEQYF. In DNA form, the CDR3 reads TGCGCCAGCAGCTTGGGACTAGCGGAACCTCACGAGCAGTACTTC.

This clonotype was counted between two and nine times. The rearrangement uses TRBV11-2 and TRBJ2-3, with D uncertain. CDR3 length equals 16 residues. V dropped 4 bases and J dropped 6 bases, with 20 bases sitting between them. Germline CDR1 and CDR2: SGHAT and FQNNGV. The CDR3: CASSWAGSAAPDTQYF. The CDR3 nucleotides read TGTGCCAGCAGCTGGGCCGGGTCCGCCGCACCGGATACGCAGTATTTT.

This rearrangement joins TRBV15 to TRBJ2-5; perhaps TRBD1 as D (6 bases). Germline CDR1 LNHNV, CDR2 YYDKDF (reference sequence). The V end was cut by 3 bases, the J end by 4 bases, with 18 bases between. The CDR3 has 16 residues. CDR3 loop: CATSSTAGDRGETQYF. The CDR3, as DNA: TGTGCCACCAGCAGTACGGCAGGGGACCGGGGAGAGACCCAGTACTTC. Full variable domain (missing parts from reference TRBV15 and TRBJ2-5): DAMVIQNPRYQVTQFGKPVTLSCSQTLNHNVMYWYQQKSSQAPKLLFHYYDKDFNNEADTPDNFQSRRPNTSFCFLDIRSPGLGDTAMYLCATSSTAGDRGETQYFGPGTRLLVL.

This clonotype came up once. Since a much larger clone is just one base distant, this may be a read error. CDR3 loop: CASARDCSTDTQYF. CDR3 coding DNA: TGTGCCAGCGCCCGGGACTGCAGCACAGATACGCAGTATTTT. This chain links TRBV7-2 with TRBJ2-3; tentatively, D is TRBD2 (6 bases). The V and J ends lost 8 bases and 0 bases respectively, with 12 bases between them. CDR3 length: 14 residues. CDR1 and CDR2 from the germline V gene are SGHTA and FQGNSA.

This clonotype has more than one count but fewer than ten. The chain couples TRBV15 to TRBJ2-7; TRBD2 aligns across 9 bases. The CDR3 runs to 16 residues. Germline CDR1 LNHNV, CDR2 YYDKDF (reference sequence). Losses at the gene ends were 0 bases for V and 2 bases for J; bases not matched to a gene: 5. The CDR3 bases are TGTGCCACCAGCAGAGATCTTGCGGGAGGGGCCTACGAGCAGTACTTC. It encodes CATSRDLAGGAYEQYF.